The clone carrying this T cell receptor (beta chain) was recorded many times. Its antigen remains unknown. There are 15 residues in the CDR3. The ends lost 0 bases at V and 6 bases at J; junction bases unmatched: 1. CDR1 and CDR2 (germline): LGHNA, YSLEER. Each CDR3 protein is one row after TCRdb ran MiXCR on the 5' RACE reads. The table lists under 350,000 distinct CDR3 sequences, roughly 10% of them singletons. This sample is part of a study of identical twins. Study-wide points: Memory repertoires showed no such pattern, whereas abundant cord blood beta clonotypes carried fewer insertions. Interpretation of the results relied on cross-sectional statistical analysis and not on following the same donors. For zero-insertion analyses, partial confounding could come from invariant MAIT and iNKT cells. Out-of-frame sharing of TCR alpha in monozygotic twins was underestimated by models.

The same sample was also studied in work on yellow fever vaccine responses in identical twins.

The J gene is TRBJ2-4, the V gene TRBV4-3; 11 bases are shared with TRBD1. This TCR was sampled from a young woman in good health. The source material was CD8+ T cells sorted from blood. The CDR3 bases are TGCGCCAGCAGCCAAGATGGGACAGGGGGAAACATTCAGTACTTC. The encoded protein is CASSQDGTGGNIQYF.